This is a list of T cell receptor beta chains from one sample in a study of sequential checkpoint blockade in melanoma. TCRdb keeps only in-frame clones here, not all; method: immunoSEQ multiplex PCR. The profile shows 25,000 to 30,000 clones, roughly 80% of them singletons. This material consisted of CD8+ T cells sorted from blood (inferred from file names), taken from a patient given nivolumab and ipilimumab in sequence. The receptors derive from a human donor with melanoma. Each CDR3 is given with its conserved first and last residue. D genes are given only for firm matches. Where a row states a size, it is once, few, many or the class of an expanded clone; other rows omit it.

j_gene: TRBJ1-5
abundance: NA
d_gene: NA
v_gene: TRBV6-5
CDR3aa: CASKVRGFNQPQHF
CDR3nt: TGTGCCAGCAAAGTTCGGGGGTTCAATCAGCCCCAGCATTTT

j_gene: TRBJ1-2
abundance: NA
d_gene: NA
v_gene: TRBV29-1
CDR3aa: CSVVESRGPRAGIYGYTF
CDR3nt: TGCAGCGTTGTGGAGAGCCGGGGCCCGAGAGCGGGGATCTATGGCTACACCTTC

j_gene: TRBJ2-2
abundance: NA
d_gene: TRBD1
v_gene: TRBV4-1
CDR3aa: CASSQAETGDNTGELFF
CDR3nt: TGCGCCAGCAGCCAAGCTGAAACAGGGGACAACACCGGGGAGCTGTTTTTT

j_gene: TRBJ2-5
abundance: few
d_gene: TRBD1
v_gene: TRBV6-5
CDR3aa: CASSPKSGGGETQYF
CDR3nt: TGTGCCAGCAGTCCCAAGTCAGGGGGTGGAGAGACCCAGTACTTC

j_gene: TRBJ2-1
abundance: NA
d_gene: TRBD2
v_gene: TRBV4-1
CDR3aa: CASSLAGGGNNEQFF
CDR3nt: TGCGCCAGCAGCTTAGCGGGGGGGGGTAACAATGAGCAGTTCTTC

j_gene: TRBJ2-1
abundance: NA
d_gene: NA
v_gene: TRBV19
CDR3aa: CASSPSSYNEQFF
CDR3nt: TGTGCCAGTAGTCCGAGCTCCTACAATGAGCAGTTCTTC

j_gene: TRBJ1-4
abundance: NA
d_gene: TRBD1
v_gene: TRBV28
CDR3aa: CACRDRFATNEKLFF
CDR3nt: TGTGCCTGCAGGGACAGGTTTGCAACTAATGAAAAACTGTTTTTT

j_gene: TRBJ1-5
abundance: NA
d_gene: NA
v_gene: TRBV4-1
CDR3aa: CASSQDWQGTDQPQHF
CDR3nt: TGCGCCAGCAGCCAAGATTGGCAGGGTACCGATCAGCCCCAGCATTTT

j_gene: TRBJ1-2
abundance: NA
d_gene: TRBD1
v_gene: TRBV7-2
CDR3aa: CASSQGTGDGYTF
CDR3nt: TGTGCCAGCAGCCAAGGGACAGGGGATGGCTACACCTTC

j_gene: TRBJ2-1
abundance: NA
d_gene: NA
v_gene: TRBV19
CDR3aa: CASSIGGTSNEQFF
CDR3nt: TGTGCCAGTAGTATAGGGGGGACTTCCAATGAGCAGTTCTTC

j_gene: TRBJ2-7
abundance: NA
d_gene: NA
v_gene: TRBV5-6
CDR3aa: CASSFGRGNYEQYF
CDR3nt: TGTGCCAGCAGCTTCGGTAGGGGTAACTACGAGCAGTACTTC

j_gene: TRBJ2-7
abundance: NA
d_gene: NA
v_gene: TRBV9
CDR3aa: CASSEGHSGEQYF
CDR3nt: TGTGCCAGCAGCGAGGGGCACTCAGGCGAGCAGTACTTC

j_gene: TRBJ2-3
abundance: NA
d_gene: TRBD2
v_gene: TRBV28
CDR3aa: CASSLTSSGGADTQYF
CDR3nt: TGTGCCAGCAGTCTAACCTCGAGCGGGGGAGCAGATACGCAGTATTTT

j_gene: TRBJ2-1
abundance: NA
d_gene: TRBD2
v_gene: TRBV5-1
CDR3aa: CASVLAGGSFDEQFF
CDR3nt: TGCGCCAGCGTTTTAGCGGGGGGATCCTTTGATGAGCAGTTCTTC

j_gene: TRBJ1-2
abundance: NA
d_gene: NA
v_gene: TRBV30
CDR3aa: CAWSGDKMGLYGYTF
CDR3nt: TGTGCCTGGAGCGGAGATAAAATGGGACTCTATGGCTACACCTTC

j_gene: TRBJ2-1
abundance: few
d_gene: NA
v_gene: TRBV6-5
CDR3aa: CASSYLRGSHNEQFF
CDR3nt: TGTGCCAGCAGTTATTTGAGGGGGTCTCACAATGAGCAGTTCTTC

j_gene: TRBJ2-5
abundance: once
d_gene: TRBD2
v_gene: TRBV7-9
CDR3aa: CASSPTSGGARETQYF
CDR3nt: TGTGCCAGCAGTCCCACTAGCGGGGGGGCCAGGGAGACCCAGTACTTC

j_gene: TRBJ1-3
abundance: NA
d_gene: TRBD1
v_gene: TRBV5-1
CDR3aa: CASSFEGASGNTIYF
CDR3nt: TGCGCCAGCAGCTTCGAGGGGGCCTCTGGAAACACCATATATTTT

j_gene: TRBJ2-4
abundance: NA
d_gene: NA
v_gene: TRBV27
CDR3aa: CAILTNPKNIQYF
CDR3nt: TGTGCCATTTTGACTAATCCCAAAAACATTCAGTACTTC

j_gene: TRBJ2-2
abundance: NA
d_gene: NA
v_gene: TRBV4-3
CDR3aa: CASSQVTGGELFF
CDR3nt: TGCGCCAGCAGCCAAGTCACTGGCGGGGAGCTGTTTTTT

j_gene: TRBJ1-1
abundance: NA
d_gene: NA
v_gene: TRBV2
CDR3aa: CASNVGSEAFF
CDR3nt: TGTGCCAGCAACGTCGGGAGTGAAGCTTTCTTT

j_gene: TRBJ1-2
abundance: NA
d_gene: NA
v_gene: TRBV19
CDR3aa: CASNPHKGLGYGYTF
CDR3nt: TGTGCCAGCAACCCTCATAAGGGGCTCGGCTATGGCTACACCTTC

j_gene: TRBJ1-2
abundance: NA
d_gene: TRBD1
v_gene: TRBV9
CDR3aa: CASSSGTGGANYGYTF
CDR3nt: TGTGCCAGCAGCTCCGGAACAGGGGGGGCTAACTATGGCTACACCTTC

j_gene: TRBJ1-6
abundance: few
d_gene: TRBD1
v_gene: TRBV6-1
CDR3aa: CASSAGTGNSPLHF
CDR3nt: TGTGCCAGCAGTGCAGGGACAGGCAATTCACCCCTCCACTTT

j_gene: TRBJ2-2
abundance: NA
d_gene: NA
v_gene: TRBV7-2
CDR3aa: CASSHEPGGPTGELFF
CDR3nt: TGTGCCAGCAGCCACGAACCGGGGGGCCCCACCGGGGAGCTGTTTTTT

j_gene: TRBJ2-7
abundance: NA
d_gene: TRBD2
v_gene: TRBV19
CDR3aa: CASSAGGGYEQYF
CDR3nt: TGTGCCAGTAGTGCTGGGGGGGGTTACGAGCAGTACTTC

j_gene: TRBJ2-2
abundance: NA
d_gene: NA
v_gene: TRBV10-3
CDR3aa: CAINGDSSTGELFF
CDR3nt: TGTGCCATCAACGGGGATTCGAGCACCGGGGAGCTGTTTTTT

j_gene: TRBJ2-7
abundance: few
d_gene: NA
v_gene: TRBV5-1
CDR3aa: CASSLEAGTWYEQYF
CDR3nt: TGCGCCAGCAGCTTGGAGGCAGGTACTTGGTACGAGCAGTACTTC

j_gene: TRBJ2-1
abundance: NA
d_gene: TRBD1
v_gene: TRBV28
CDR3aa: CASSVRGTANEQFF
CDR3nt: TGTGCCAGCAGTGTAAGGGGGACAGCCAATGAGCAGTTCTTC

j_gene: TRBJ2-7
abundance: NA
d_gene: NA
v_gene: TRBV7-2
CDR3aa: CASSSLAVSYEQYF
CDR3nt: TGTGCCAGCAGCTCCTTGGCAGTCTCCTACGAGCAGTACTTC

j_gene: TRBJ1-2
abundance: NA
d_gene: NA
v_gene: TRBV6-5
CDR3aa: CASSYSSQGNGYTF
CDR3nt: TGTGCCAGCAGTTACTCCTCCCAGGGCAATGGCTACACCTTC

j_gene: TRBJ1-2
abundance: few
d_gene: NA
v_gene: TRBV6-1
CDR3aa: CASRAYRDGYTF
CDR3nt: TGTGCCAGCAGAGCTTACAGAGATGGCTACACCTTC

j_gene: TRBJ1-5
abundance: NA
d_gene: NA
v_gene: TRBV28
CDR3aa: CASSSLEPQHF
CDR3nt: TGTGCCAGCAGTTCCCTTGAGCCCCAGCATTTT

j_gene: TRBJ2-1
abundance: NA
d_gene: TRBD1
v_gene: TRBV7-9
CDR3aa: CASSPTDRYYNEQFF
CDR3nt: TGTGCCAGCAGTCCAACGGACAGGTATTACAATGAGCAGTTCTTC

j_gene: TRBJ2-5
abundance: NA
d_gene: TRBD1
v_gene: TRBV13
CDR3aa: CASSSRQGATETQYF
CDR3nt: TGTGCCAGCAGCAGCCGACAGGGGGCGACGGAGACCCAGTACTTC

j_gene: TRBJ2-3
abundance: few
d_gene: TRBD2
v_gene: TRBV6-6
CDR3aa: CAGGEADTQYF
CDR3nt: TGTGCCGGGGGGGAGGCAGATACGCAGTATTTT

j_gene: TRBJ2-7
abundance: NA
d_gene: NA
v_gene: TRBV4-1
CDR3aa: CASSQYPTPSSYEQYF
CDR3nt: TGCGCCAGCAGCCAATACCCTACCCCGAGCTCCTACGAGCAGTACTTC

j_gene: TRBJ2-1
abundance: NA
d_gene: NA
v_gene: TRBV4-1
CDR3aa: CASSQVGTPYNEQFF
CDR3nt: TGCGCCAGCAGCCAAGTGGGGACACCATACAATGAGCAGTTCTTC

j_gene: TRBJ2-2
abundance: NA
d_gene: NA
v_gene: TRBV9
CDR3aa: CASSGLGITNTGELFF
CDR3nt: TGTGCCAGCAGCGGCCTCGGGATCACGAACACCGGGGAGCTGTTTTTT

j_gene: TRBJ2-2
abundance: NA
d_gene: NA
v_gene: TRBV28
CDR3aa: CASSIAPQGPTGELFF
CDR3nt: TGTGCCAGCAGTATCGCACCACAGGGTCCCACCGGGGAGCTGTTTTTT

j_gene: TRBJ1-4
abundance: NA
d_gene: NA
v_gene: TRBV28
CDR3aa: CASKIEGGEFGKLFF
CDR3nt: TGTGCCAGTAAAATTGAAGGGGGTGAGTTCGGAAAACTGTTTTTT

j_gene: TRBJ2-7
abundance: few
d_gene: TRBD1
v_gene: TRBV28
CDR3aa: CAATTRDRISYEQYF
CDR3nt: TGTGCCGCGACCACCCGGGACAGGATCTCCTACGAGCAGTACTTC

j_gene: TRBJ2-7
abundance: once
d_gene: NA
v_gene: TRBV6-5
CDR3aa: CASSYGDISYEQYF
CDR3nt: TGTGCCAGCAGTTATGGGGACATCAGCTACGAGCAGTACTTC

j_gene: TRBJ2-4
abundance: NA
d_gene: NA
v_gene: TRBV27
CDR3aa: CASRGRLDRNIQYF
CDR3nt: TGTGCCTCTAGGGGTAGGCTAGATCGGAACATTCAGTACTTC

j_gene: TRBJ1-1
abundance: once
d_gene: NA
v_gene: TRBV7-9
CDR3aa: CASSLGGLGNTEAFF
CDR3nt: TGTGCCAGCAGCTTAGGGGGCCTCGGGAACACTGAAGCTTTCTTT

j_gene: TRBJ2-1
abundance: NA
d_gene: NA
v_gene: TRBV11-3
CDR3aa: CASSSTGSPLLNEQFF
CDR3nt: TGTGCCAGCAGCTCCACAGGGAGTCCCCTTTTGAATGAGCAGTTCTTC